This TCR beta chain was obtained from a study of T cells after yellow fever vaccination. Looking at the study overall: Each low-cell-number fraction was prepared by means of SMART-Seq v4 Ultra Low Input. Study-level points and caveats: A limited proportion of clonotypes was detected within both the CD4 and CD8 compartments. Researchers cautioned that FACS-sorted repertoires could harbor abundant clonotypes contaminating from the bulk population.

Generation of TCR cDNA used 5'RACE template switching (which added a universal primer site and UMIs). TCRdb passed the 5' RACE reads through MiXCR, listing each CDR3 protein once. The sample includes 200,000 or so distinct CDR3 sequences, 6.7% of them seen just once. CDR3 size: 12 residues. CDR1 is SGHTA and CDR2 is FQGNSA in the germline V gene. V was shortened by 0 bases and J by 7 bases, with 5 bases between the two germline ends. In this sample, this clonotype turned up many times. What it binds is unknown. Sequences were derived from CD4+ T cells sorted from PBMCs, sampled on the day of the yellow fever booster vaccination. This TCR came from a man between 25 and 39 years old who received the YFV17D yellow fever vaccine. The chain has TRBV7-2 and TRBJ2-3; D is ambiguous. This CDR3 is CASSLALNTQYF. CDR3 DNA: TGTGCCAGCAGCTTAGCGTTAAATACGCAGTATTTT.